This T cell receptor beta chain was sequenced in a study of early T cells in non-severe SARS-CoV-2 infection. In the study overall: RNA in bulk from unsorted whole blood was sequenced, and chains were unpaired.

Unique molecular identifiers were added to individual cDNA molecules. MiXCR, run by TCRdb on the 5' RACE reads, gives a single entry per CDR3 protein. This table holds roughly 32,000 distinct CDR3 sequences, around 7% found once. This CDR3 is 13 amino acids long. With 1 base removed from V and 4 bases from J, the gap between germline ends came to 7 bases. From germline, CDR1 is ENHRY and CDR2 SYGVKD. This clonotype was observed a handful of times. V and J are TRBV10-3 and TRBJ1-2; D is unresolved. The sequence derives from an adult who was a healthcare worker with PCR-confirmed SARS-CoV-2 infection or an uninfected control (not recorded which). Source material: whole blood. CDR3 bases: TGTGCCATCAGTGAGTTGGCTACCTATGGCTACACCTTC. Its protein product is CAISELATYGYTF.